This T cell receptor beta chain was identified during a study of cytomegalovirus exposure and HLA in healthy donors. Broader study findings: The study labeled roughly 160 TCR beta chains cytomegalovirus-associated. TCR beta sequences reportedly predicted the HLA-A and HLA-B alleles of most subjects accurately. An analysis that came later showed most CMV-associated TCR beta chains appearing HLA-restricted. Only CMV serostatus was available as immune exposure information.

There are 14 residues in the CDR3. V was shortened by 9 bases and J by 1 base, with 13 bases between the two germline ends. Germline CDR1 reads LNHDA; CDR2 reads SQIVND (reference sequence). The PCR made use of 60 Vbeta and 13 Jbeta primers. Here immunoSEQ multiplex PCR was the method, and the copy in TCRdb shows in-frame clones only, minus some. The data hold about 93,000 clones, with 70% to 85% observed a single time. Turning to this clone: Antigen: not known.

The specimen was PBMCs. This sequence originates from a man aged 50 or older in good health and CMV-seronegative. J is TRBJ1-5 and V is TRBV19; D remains ambiguous. The DNA for the CDR3 is TGTGCCAGCAATCTCTACGGGAGCAATCAGCCCCAGCATTTT. Amino acids: CASNLYGSNQPQHF.